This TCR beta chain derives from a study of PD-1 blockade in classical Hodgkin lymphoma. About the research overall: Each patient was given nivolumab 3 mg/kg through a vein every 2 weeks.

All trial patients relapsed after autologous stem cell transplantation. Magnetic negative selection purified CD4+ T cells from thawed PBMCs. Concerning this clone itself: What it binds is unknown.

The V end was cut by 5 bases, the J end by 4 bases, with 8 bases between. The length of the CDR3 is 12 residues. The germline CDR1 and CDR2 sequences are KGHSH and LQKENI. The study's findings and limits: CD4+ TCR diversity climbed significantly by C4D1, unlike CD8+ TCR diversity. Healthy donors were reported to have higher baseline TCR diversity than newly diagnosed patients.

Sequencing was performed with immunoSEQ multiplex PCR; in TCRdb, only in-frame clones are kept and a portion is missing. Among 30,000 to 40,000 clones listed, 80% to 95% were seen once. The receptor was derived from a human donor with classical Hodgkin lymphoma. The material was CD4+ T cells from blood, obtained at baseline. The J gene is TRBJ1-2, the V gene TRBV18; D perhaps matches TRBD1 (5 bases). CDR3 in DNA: TGTGCCAGCTCAGCCGACAGCTATGGCTACACCTTC. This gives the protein CASSADSYGYTF.